Following are 12 T cell receptor beta chains from one sample sequenced in a study of identifying expanded T cells in peripheral blood. TCRdb keeps only in-frame clones here, not all; method: immunoSEQ multiplex PCR. The table has 100,000 to 150,000 clones, approximately 88% seen once; the top ten hold roughly 3.3%. Sequencing used blood. Every receptor here comes from a person aged 18 to 75 in good health.

The chain carries TRBV18 and TRBJ1-6, with D unresolved. The V gene lost 4 bases and the J gene lost 3 bases, with 16 bases spanning the gap. The CDR3 is 17 residues long. Germline CDR1 is KGHSH and CDR2 is LQKENI. The CDR3 DNA reads as TGTGCCAGCTCACTCGGCCTATCGGGAGGCTATAATTCACCCCTCCACTTT. This gives the protein CASSLGLSGGYNSPLHF. The full variable domain, rest sourced from reference TRBV18 and TRBJ1-6, is NAGVMQNPRHLVRRRGQEARLRCSPMKGHSHVYWYRQLPEEGLKFMVYLQKENIIDESGMPKERFSAEFPKEGPSILRIQQVVRGDSAAYFCASSLGLSGGYNSPLHFGNGTRLTVT.

This clone has only a few counts. V gene TRBV7-2 combines with J gene TRBJ2-1; 7 bases map to TRBD2. CDR3 length: 18 residues. In germline, CDR1 is SGHTA, CDR2 FQGNSA. After removal of 1 base from V and 8 bases from J, the junction contained 17 bases not matched to a gene. The CDR3 region is CASSLVASGGGAGYEQFF. The CDR3 DNA reads as TGTGCCAGCAGCTTAGTGGCGTCAGGTGGGGGAGCGGGGTATGAGCAGTTCTTC.

Only one count was recorded for this clone. The chain uses TRBV19 and TRBJ1-1; D gene ambiguous. This CDR3 is built from 13 residues. The V gene's germline CDR1 is LNHDA and CDR2 SQIVND (reference sequence). V was trimmed by 1 base and J by 1 base, leaving 4 bases between them. CDR3 coding DNA: TGTGCCAGTAGTATAGTCCCGAACACTGAAGCTTTCTTT. It codes for CASSIVPNTEAFF.

V is TRBV6-5 and J is TRBJ2-7; 7 bases agree with TRBD1. The CDR3 has 15 amino acids. V shed 5 bases and J 3 bases; nucleotides not matched to a gene: 10. Germline CDR1 and CDR2: MNHEY and SVGAGI. In DNA form, the CDR3 reads TGTGCCAGCAGTGCGAACCCGGGACAGAACTACGAGCAGTACTTC. Translated: CASSANPGQNYEQYF.

The genes are TRBV4-1 and TRBJ1-4; D gene unclear. The CDR3 is 15 residues long. Germline assignment: CDR1 MGHRA and CDR2 YSYEKL. The germline V and J ends were trimmed by 0 bases and 0 bases, with 5 bases remaining between them. The CDR3 here is CASSQDRATNEKLFF. The CDR3 DNA reads TGCGCCAGCAGCCAAGATCGTGCAACTAATGAAAAACTGTTTTTT.

V gene TRBV10-3 combines with J gene TRBJ2-7, with a possible D match to TRBD1 (6 bases). Trimming left V 8 bases short and J 0 bases short, with 14 bases between. The CDR3 extends over 14 amino acids. Germline V gene sequence: CDR1 ENHRY, CDR2 SYGVKD. The chain's CDR3 is CAIASRDNSYEQYF. CDR3 DNA: TGTGCCATCGCTTCCCGGGACAACTCCTACGAGCAGTACTTC.

The chain uses TRBV7-3 and TRBJ2-1, with 13 bases that match TRBD2. The V gene end was trimmed by 4 bases and the J gene end by 5 bases; junction bases not matched to a gene: 2. This CDR3 has 15 residues. CDR1 and CDR2 (germline): SGHTA, FQGTGA. CDR3 in amino acids: CASSSGLAGHNEQFF. CDR3 coding DNA: TGTGCCAGCAGCTCGGGACTAGCGGGGCACAATGAGCAGTTCTTC.

The V call is TRBV6-1, the J call TRBJ2-5, with 7 bases identical to TRBD2. CDR3 length: 13 residues. Germline CDR1 reads MNHNS; CDR2 reads SASEGT. The J segment lost 5 bases and the V segment lost 6 bases, leaving 6 bases of the junction unmatched. CDR3 loop: CASRGGGYETQYF. CDR3 DNA: TGTGCCAGCAGGGGGGGAGGGTACGAGACCCAGTACTTC.

The chain employs TRBV7-9 and TRBJ1-2, with D perhaps matching TRBD1 (6 bases). The CDR3 sequence is 16 residues long. V shed 7 bases and J shed 4 bases, with 22 bases lying between them. The germline gives CDR1 SEHNR, CDR2 FQNEAQ (reference sequence). The CDR3 DNA reads TGTGCCAGCACCCTCACCGGGGGGGCTCTCCTCTATGGCTACACCTTC. Translation: CASTLTGGALLYGYTF.

The rearrangement uses TRBV18 and TRBJ1-2, with D possibly being TRBD1 (6 bases). V gave up 3 bases and J gave up 4 bases, with 9 bases separating them. Per the germline V gene, CDR1 is KGHSH and CDR2 is LQKENI. The length of the CDR3 is 13 residues. CDR3 in DNA: TGTGCCAGCTCACCGGACAGTACCTATGGCTACACCTTC. It yields the protein CASSPDSTYGYTF.

The chain couples TRBV11-2 to TRBJ2-5; D may be TRBD1 (6 bases). Germline CDR1 SGHAT, CDR2 FQNNGV. The V gene lost 6 bases and the J gene lost 1 base, with 15 bases spanning the gap. The CDR3 is 15 residues long. CDR3 loop: CASRSLGQTQETQYF. The CDR3 DNA sequence: TGTGCCAGCAGGTCCCTTGGACAGACCCAAGAGACCCAGTACTTC.

This sequence joins TRBV19 and TRBJ2-7; D gene ambiguous. The CDR3 loop spans 13 amino acids. Per germline, CDR1 LNHDA and CDR2 SQIVND (reference sequence). The germline V and J ends were trimmed by 4 bases and 3 bases, with 10 bases remaining between them. The CDR3 sequence: CASSNGEDYEQYF. For the CDR3, the DNA is TGTGCCAGTAGTAACGGAGAGGACTACGAGCAGTACTTC.